This T cell receptor beta chain was recorded in a study of OX40 agonist ivuxolimab in advanced cancers. Turning to the study itself: The study gave patients intravenous ivuxolimab at 0.01 to 10 mg/kg every 2 weeks. Overall study results and limits: The specificity for antigen of the expanded peripheral T cells was not determined. Within 6 weeks, CD4+ and CD8+ blood T cells expanded clonally at 0.1 to 3.0 mg/kg.

This clone has just a few counts. The antigen remains undetermined. The assay was immunoSEQ multiplex PCR, and TCRdb's table has in-frame clones only and misses some. The sample holds around 20,000 clones, around 71% seen once. The trim removed 3 bases at V and 6 bases at J, leaving 2 bases unmatched. The CDR3 totals 13 residues. Germline CDR1 is SGHVS and CDR2 is FQNEAQ. This TCR came from an adult with an advanced solid tumor such as melanoma, head and neck, liver or kidney cancer. Sequenced material: CD4+ or CD8+ T cells sorted from blood, taken in a trial of the OX40 agonist ivuxolimab. The rearrangement links TRBV7-8 to TRBJ2-7; 10 bases agree with TRBD1. The CDR3 loop reads CASSLGQGTEQYF. The CDR3 DNA reads as TGTGCCAGCAGCTTGGGACAGGGGACCGAGCAGTACTTC.